This T cell receptor beta chain was profiled in a study of T cell changes during pregnancy in multiple sclerosis. Concerning this clone itself: Other nucleotide sequences in the sample specify the same CDR3.

Sequencing used immunoSEQ multiplex PCR; TCRdb keeps in-frame clones, though not all of them. This table has tens of thousands of clones, roughly 93% appearing once. V dropped 1 base and J dropped 2; count of bases not matched to a gene: 0. This CDR3 is 14 amino acids long. The germline V gene encodes CDR1 SQVTM and CDR2 ANQGSEA. This clonotype originated in a female donor with multiple sclerosis, enrolled in a pregnancy study. The source was CD8+ T cells from peripheral blood mononuclear cells, collected in the second trimester of pregnancy. This chain links TRBV29-1 with TRBJ1-4; 8 nucleotides match TRBD1. The CDR3 bases are TGCAGCGTTGAAGCAGGGGGCACTAATGAAAAACTGTTTTTT. It is translated as CSVEAGGTNEKLFF. Variable domain in full (rest from reference TRBV29-1 and TRBJ1-4): SAVISQKPSRDICQRGTSLTIQCQVDSQVTMMFWYRQQPGQSLTLIATANQGSEATYESGFVIDKFPISRPNLTFSTLTVSNMSPEDSSIYLCSVEAGGTNEKLFFGSGTQLSVL.